A selection of T cell receptor beta chains follows, all from one sample in a study of PD-1 blockade in classical Hodgkin lymphoma. Using immunoSEQ multiplex PCR, the repertoire was profiled, and TCRdb retains in-frame clones only, with some absent. Here the sample spans tens of thousands of clones, approximately 90% being singletons. The material was CD4+ T cells from blood, obtained before the fourth cycle of nivolumab. The receptor source for this set is a human donor with classical Hodgkin lymphoma. The CDR3 runs from the conserved cysteine through the conserved F or W. Fields, in order: V gene, clone size, D gene, J gene, CDR3 DNA, CDR3 protein. D genes are given only for firm matches. Clone size, where shown, is once, few, many, or a class for clones that have expanded.

v_gene: TRBV7-6; abundance: -; d_gene: TRBD2; j_gene: TRBJ2-1; CDR3nt: TGTGCCAGCAGCTTAGCGGGAGGGGAGAACAATGAGCAGTTCTTC; CDR3aa: CASSLAGGENNEQFF
v_gene: TRBV6-1; abundance: once; d_gene: -; j_gene: TRBJ2-1; CDR3nt: TGTGCCAGCAGTGAGTTGTGGGATGAGCAGTTCTTC; CDR3aa: CASSELWDEQFF
v_gene: TRBV5-1; abundance: -; d_gene: -; j_gene: TRBJ2-1; CDR3nt: TGCGCCAGCAGCTTGGGAGGCAATGAGCAGTTCTTC; CDR3aa: CASSLGGNEQFF
v_gene: TRBV28; abundance: -; d_gene: -; j_gene: TRBJ2-1; CDR3nt: TGTGCCAGCAGTTTTGTGGGACCTCCGAATGAGCAGTTCTTC; CDR3aa: CASSFVGPPNEQFF
v_gene: TRBV6-1; abundance: -; d_gene: -; j_gene: TRBJ2-7; CDR3nt: TGTGCCAGCAGGATTTCGACAGGACCGTCCTACGAGCAGTACTTC; CDR3aa: CASRISTGPSYEQYF
v_gene: TRBV6-5; abundance: -; d_gene: TRBD1; j_gene: TRBJ2-7; CDR3nt: TGTGCCAGCATAGACAGGGGGCGCGACGAGCAGTACTTC; CDR3aa: CASIDRGRDEQYF
v_gene: TRBV5-4; abundance: -; d_gene: -; j_gene: TRBJ2-5; CDR3nt: TGTGCCAGCAGCTTGGAACCCCCCCAGGGGTTTGGTGGGACCCAGTACTTC; CDR3aa: CASSLEPPQGFGGTQYF
v_gene: TRBV7-8; abundance: -; d_gene: -; j_gene: TRBJ1-5; CDR3nt: TGTGCCAGCAGGGAAGGACGGCAGGGAAATCAGCCCCAGCATTTT; CDR3aa: CASREGRQGNQPQHF
v_gene: TRBV20-1; abundance: -; d_gene: -; j_gene: TRBJ2-5; CDR3nt: TGCAGTGCTAACAGGGAGACCCAGTACTTC; CDR3aa: CSANRETQYF
v_gene: TRBV5-1; abundance: -; d_gene: -; j_gene: TRBJ2-7; CDR3nt: TGCGCCAGCAAGGGGATGAGGACAGACTACGAGCAGTACTTC; CDR3aa: CASKGMRTDYEQYF
v_gene: TRBV18; abundance: once; d_gene: -; j_gene: TRBJ2-3; CDR3nt: TGTGCCAGCTCACCCGTCGGCCAGGGCGATACGCAGTATTTT; CDR3aa: CASSPVGQGDTQYF